This TCR beta chain was captured by sequencing in a study of tissue T cells after allogeneic stem cell transplantation. V was clipped by 4 bases and J by 2 bases, with 8 bases between them. Per the germline V gene, CDR1 is KGHPV and CDR2 is FQNQEV (reference sequence). The CDR3 extends over 14 amino acids. Sequencing was performed with immunoSEQ multiplex PCR; in TCRdb, only in-frame clones are kept and a portion is missing. This sample yields about 5,700 clones, of which about 50% are seen a single time; around 14% belongs to the top ten. Study-level findings and limits: Few T cell clones were shared across patients, but motif clusters showed tissue-specific shared signatures. Alloreactivity or antigen specificity of tissue TCRs was not determined; some clones might be host cells.

Time point denoted: mouse harvest day 14 after allogeneic transplant. Each mouse received 10^7 T-cell-depleted marrow cells plus 10^6 splenic CD5+ T cells by tail vein. As regards this clone: Its specificity is not known. Mouse gene names apply. The read finishes 1 residue shy of the CDR3 end, and the germline J gene is used to complete it.

The receptor was derived from a female BALB/c mouse given C57BL/6 T cells with graft-versus-host disease after an allogeneic hematopoietic cell transplant. The source material was gut tissue. The chain carries TRBV26 and TRBJ2-2; D possibly corresponds to TRBD1 (7 bases). The CDR3 spells CASSQGANTGQLYF. Incomplete CDR3 DNA: TGTGCCAGCAGTCAGGGGGCGAACACCGGGCAGCTCTAC.